This T cell receptor (beta chain) was identified in a study of T cell responses to AZD1222 COVID-19 vaccine. Study context: Second-dose schedules of about 4 or about 12 weeks were combined.

This table comes from immunoSEQ multiplex PCR, and its TCRdb copy is limited to in-frame clones, with some not included. The sample yields approximately 85,000 clones, about nine tenths seen once. Specimen: peripheral blood, collected on day 0 of AZD1222 vaccination. The receptor was derived from an adult in good health.

The CDR3 here is CASSLRGGTEAFF. DNA of the CDR3: TGTGCCAGCAGCTTGAGGGGGGGCACTGAAGCTTTCTTT. The chain has TRBV7-9 and TRBJ1-1, with D perhaps matching TRBD1 (6 bases). Germline V CDR1 and CDR2: SEHNR, FQNEAQ (reference sequence). Trimming cost V 3 bases and J 4 bases, with 9 bases left between them. The CDR3 sequence is 13 residues long.